This is a list of T cell receptor beta chains from one sample in a study of shared clonotypes between healthy human individuals. The method was immunoSEQ multiplex PCR; TCRdb's version includes in-frame clones alone and lacks a portion of them. The top ten clones hold about 1.5% of a sample with about 980,000 clones, more than 75% of them seen once. The sample was memory CD4+ T cells sorted from blood. These receptors were taken from a man aged 18 to 29 in good health. CDR3s include the opening cysteine and the closing phenylalanine or tryptophan. Each record gives: J gene, V gene, D gene, clone size, CDR3 protein, CDR3 DNA. D genes are given only for firm matches. Clone sizes are given selectively: once, few, many, or a class where the clone is expanded.

j_gene: TRBJ1-3; v_gene: TRBV18; d_gene: NA; abundance: NA; CDR3aa: CASSPPEAVSGNTIYF; CDR3nt: TGTGCCAGCTCACCACCGGAAGCAGTCTCTGGAAACACCATATATTTT
j_gene: TRBJ1-1; v_gene: TRBV7-8; d_gene: NA; abundance: NA; CDR3aa: CASRRVSASEAFF; CDR3nt: TGTGCCAGCAGGAGAGTGTCAGCTTCTGAAGCTTTCTTT
j_gene: TRBJ2-3; v_gene: TRBV7-2; d_gene: NA; abundance: NA; CDR3aa: CASSLVGRGTDTQYF; CDR3nt: TGTGCCAGCAGCTTAGTAGGAAGGGGCACAGATACGCAGTATTTT
j_gene: TRBJ2-4; v_gene: TRBV7-9; d_gene: NA; abundance: few; CDR3aa: CASSTRGLDIQYF; CDR3nt: TGTGCCAGCAGTACGAGGGGGTTGGACATTCAGTACTTC
j_gene: TRBJ1-1; v_gene: TRBV7-9; d_gene: NA; abundance: NA; CDR3aa: CASSFPTGNTEAFF; CDR3nt: TGTGCCAGCAGCTTCCCGACAGGGAACACTGAAGCTTTCTTT
j_gene: TRBJ1-3; v_gene: TRBV2; d_gene: NA; abundance: many; CDR3aa: CASSAGGNTIYF; CDR3nt: TGTGCCAGCAGCGCAGGGGGAAACACCATATATTTT
j_gene: TRBJ2-1; v_gene: TRBV28; d_gene: TRBD1; abundance: NA; CDR3aa: CASSLTGDEMFF; CDR3nt: TGTGCCAGCAGTCTCACAGGGGACGAAATGTTCTTC
j_gene: TRBJ1-6; v_gene: TRBV7-2; d_gene: TRBD1; abundance: NA; CDR3aa: CASTRAGQNNSPLHF; CDR3nt: TGTGCCAGCACCCGGGCGGGACAGAATAATTCACCCCTCCACTTT
j_gene: TRBJ1-3; v_gene: TRBV30; d_gene: NA; abundance: NA; CDR3aa: CAWSVVSGSGNTIYF; CDR3nt: TGTGCCTGGAGTGTCGTAAGCGGCTCTGGAAACACCATATATTTT
j_gene: TRBJ1-1; v_gene: TRBV2; d_gene: NA; abundance: few; CDR3aa: CASSGVGNTEAFF; CDR3nt: TGTGCCAGCAGTGGGGTAGGGAACACTGAAGCTTTCTTT
j_gene: TRBJ2-4; v_gene: TRBV7-2; d_gene: TRBD2; abundance: NA; CDR3aa: CASSFSGRAKNIQYF; CDR3nt: TGTGCCAGCAGCTTTAGCGGGAGGGCCAAAAACATTCAGTACTTC
j_gene: TRBJ2-7; v_gene: TRBV6-5; d_gene: TRBD2; abundance: NA; CDR3aa: CASSQIWTSGYEQYF; CDR3nt: TGTGCCAGCAGTCAAATATGGACTAGCGGCTACGAGCAGTACTTC
j_gene: TRBJ2-3; v_gene: TRBV27; d_gene: NA; abundance: NA; CDR3aa: CASSLVRGGTDTQYF; CDR3nt: TGTGCCAGCAGTTTAGTAAGGGGGGGTACAGATACGCAGTATTTT
j_gene: TRBJ1-5; v_gene: TRBV6-1; d_gene: NA; abundance: NA; CDR3aa: CASSVGGKNQPQHF; CDR3nt: TGTGCCAGCAGTGTTGGGGGGAAGAATCAGCCCCAGCATTTT
j_gene: TRBJ2-7; v_gene: TRBV5-6; d_gene: NA; abundance: NA; CDR3aa: CASSNEVSYEQYF; CDR3nt: TGTGCCAGCAGTAACGAGGTGTCCTACGAGCAGTACTTC
j_gene: TRBJ1-1; v_gene: TRBV6-5; d_gene: TRBD1; abundance: NA; CDR3aa: CASSYSDRGFTEAFF; CDR3nt: TGTGCCAGCAGTTACTCGGACAGGGGTTTCACTGAAGCTTTCTTT
j_gene: TRBJ2-2; v_gene: TRBV5-1; d_gene: NA; abundance: NA; CDR3aa: CASSLSGLNTGELFF; CDR3nt: TGCGCCAGCAGCTTGAGTGGACTCAATACCGGGGAGCTGTTTTTT
j_gene: TRBJ2-3; v_gene: TRBV7-9; d_gene: TRBD2; abundance: NA; CDR3aa: CASSFLAGGLDTQYF; CDR3nt: TGTGCCAGCAGCTTCCTAGCGGGAGGGCTTGATACGCAGTATTTT
j_gene: TRBJ2-5; v_gene: TRBV5-1; d_gene: TRBD2; abundance: NA; CDR3aa: CASSLGSSGYQETQYF; CDR3nt: TGCGCCAGCAGCTTGGGGTCTAGCGGGTACCAAGAGACCCAGTACTTC
j_gene: TRBJ2-7; v_gene: TRBV12-1; d_gene: NA; abundance: NA; CDR3aa: CASSLDRCRDPYEQYF; CDR3nt: TGTGCCAGCAGCCTCGACAGGTGCCGGGACCCCTACGAGCAGTACTTC
j_gene: TRBJ2-5; v_gene: TRBV30; d_gene: NA; abundance: many; CDR3aa: CAWSAGRLQETQYF; CDR3nt: TGTGCCTGGAGTGCCGGGAGACTACAAGAGACCCAGTACTTC
j_gene: TRBJ1-5; v_gene: TRBV12-5; d_gene: NA; abundance: few; CDR3aa: CASGPDGNQPQHF; CDR3nt: TGTGCTAGTGGTCCCGACGGAAATCAGCCCCAGCATTTT
j_gene: TRBJ2-7; v_gene: TRBV7-2; d_gene: NA; abundance: NA; CDR3aa: CASSSGQYSYEQYF; CDR3nt: TGTGCCAGCAGCTCCGGACAGTACTCCTACGAGCAGTACTTC
j_gene: TRBJ1-3; v_gene: TRBV11-2; d_gene: TRBD1; abundance: NA; CDR3aa: CASSPGGPIRNTIYF; CDR3nt: TGTGCCAGCAGCCCAGGGGGCCCCATTCGAAACACCATATATTTT
j_gene: TRBJ1-1; v_gene: TRBV5-4; d_gene: NA; abundance: NA; CDR3aa: CASSLDRVDTEAFF; CDR3nt: TGTGCCAGCAGCTTGGACAGGGTTGACACTGAAGCTTTCTTT
j_gene: TRBJ2-7; v_gene: TRBV6-1; d_gene: TRBD2; abundance: NA; CDR3aa: CASSPGGLHEQYF; CDR3nt: TGTGCCAGCTCCCCGGGGGGGCTCCACGAGCAGTACTTC
j_gene: TRBJ2-7; v_gene: TRBV28; d_gene: TRBD2; abundance: NA; CDR3aa: CASGTSGGTYEQYF; CDR3nt: TGTGCCAGCGGGACTAGCGGGGGGACGTACGAGCAGTACTTC
j_gene: TRBJ1-5; v_gene: TRBV5-6; d_gene: TRBD1; abundance: NA; CDR3aa: CASSFRQGGPTHQPQHF; CDR3nt: TGTGCCAGCAGCTTCCGCCAAGGGGGCCCCACACATCAGCCCCAGCATTTT
j_gene: TRBJ2-7; v_gene: TRBV7-2; d_gene: TRBD1; abundance: NA; CDR3aa: CASNPGQGAYEQYF; CDR3nt: TGTGCCAGCAACCCGGGACAGGGTGCCTACGAGCAGTACTTC
j_gene: TRBJ2-1; v_gene: TRBV4-1; d_gene: NA; abundance: NA; CDR3aa: CASSQGRDQGNEQFF; CDR3nt: TGCGCCAGCAGCCAAGGCCGGGACCAGGGCAATGAGCAGTTCTTC
j_gene: TRBJ2-7; v_gene: TRBV5-1; d_gene: TRBD2; abundance: few; CDR3aa: CASSLVAGGTYEQYF; CDR3nt: TGCGCCAGCAGCTTGGTCGCGGGGGGAACCTACGAGCAGTACTTC
j_gene: TRBJ2-3; v_gene: TRBV2; d_gene: TRBD1; abundance: NA; CDR3aa: CASRSGTDTRTQYF; CDR3nt: TGTGCCAGCCGTTCAGGGACAGACACGAGAACGCAGTATTTT
j_gene: TRBJ2-7; v_gene: TRBV27; d_gene: NA; abundance: NA; CDR3aa: CASSLGTVSSYEQYF; CDR3nt: TGTGCCAGCAGTTTAGGCACGGTAAGCTCCTACGAGCAGTACTTC
j_gene: TRBJ1-6; v_gene: TRBV5-1; d_gene: TRBD1; abundance: NA; CDR3aa: CASSNRQGSSYNSPLHF; CDR3nt: TGCGCCAGCAGCAATCGACAGGGGAGCTCCTATAATTCACCCCTCCACTTT
j_gene: TRBJ1-1; v_gene: TRBV18; d_gene: NA; abundance: many; CDR3aa: CASSSDVGTEAFF; CDR3nt: TGTGCCAGCTCGTCGGATGTTGGAACTGAAGCTTTCTTT
j_gene: TRBJ1-5; v_gene: TRBV19; d_gene: NA; abundance: few; CDR3aa: CASSRDSNQPQHF; CDR3nt: TGTGCCAGTAGTCGGGACAGCAATCAGCCCCAGCATTTT
j_gene: TRBJ1-2; v_gene: TRBV30; d_gene: NA; abundance: NA; CDR3aa: CAWGRGYGYTF; CDR3nt: TGTGCCTGGGGACGGGGCTATGGCTACACCTTC
j_gene: TRBJ1-2; v_gene: TRBV7-9; d_gene: NA; abundance: few; CDR3aa: CASSRGQGGSNYGYTF; CDR3nt: TGTGCCAGCAGCCGTGGGCAGGGAGGTTCTAACTATGGCTACACCTTC
j_gene: TRBJ1-1; v_gene: TRBV28; d_gene: NA; abundance: NA; CDR3aa: CASSSNTEAFF; CDR3nt: TGTGCCAGCAGTTCAAACACTGAAGCTTTCTTT
j_gene: TRBJ2-2; v_gene: TRBV19; d_gene: NA; abundance: NA; CDR3aa: CASSGGRGRDTGELFF; CDR3nt: TGTGCCAGTAGTGGGGGCAGGGGCCGCGACACCGGGGAGCTGTTTTTT
j_gene: TRBJ1-2; v_gene: TRBV28; d_gene: NA; abundance: NA; CDR3aa: CASSFNEKPTF; CDR3nt: TGTGCCAGCAGTTTTAATGAGAAACCCACCTTC
j_gene: TRBJ2-3; v_gene: TRBV7-9; d_gene: TRBD2; abundance: NA; CDR3aa: CASSFFRTSGGLTDTQYF; CDR3nt: TGTGCCAGCAGCTTTTTCAGGACTAGCGGGGGATTGACAGATACGCAGTATTTT
j_gene: TRBJ1-4; v_gene: TRBV6-5; d_gene: TRBD1; abundance: NA; CDR3aa: CASSHRGAFHEKLFF; CDR3nt: TGTGCCAGCAGTCACAGGGGGGCATTTCACGAAAAACTGTTTTTT
j_gene: TRBJ2-3; v_gene: TRBV19; d_gene: NA; abundance: NA; CDR3aa: CASSIGRDTDTQYF; CDR3nt: TGTGCCAGTAGTATTGGGCGGGACACAGATACGCAGTATTTT
j_gene: TRBJ2-5; v_gene: TRBV11-3; d_gene: TRBD1; abundance: NA; CDR3aa: CASSFRTGGGETQYF; CDR3nt: TGTGCCAGCAGCTTCCGGACAGGGGGGGGAGAGACCCAGTACTTC
j_gene: TRBJ2-2; v_gene: TRBV18; d_gene: NA; abundance: NA; CDR3aa: CASSPPGSGTGELFF; CDR3nt: TGTGCCAGCTCACCACCGGGGTCCGGCACCGGGGAGCTGTTTTTT
j_gene: TRBJ1-2; v_gene: TRBV4-3; d_gene: NA; abundance: NA; CDR3aa: CASSHIPTGVMGYGYTF; CDR3nt: TGCGCCAGCAGCCACATCCCGACGGGGGTCATGGGGTATGGCTACACCTTC
j_gene: TRBJ2-5; v_gene: TRBV18; d_gene: NA; abundance: NA; CDR3aa: CASSPGQETQYF; CDR3nt: TGTGCCAGCTCACCTGGGCAAGAGACCCAGTACTTC
j_gene: TRBJ1-1; v_gene: TRBV2; d_gene: NA; abundance: NA; CDR3aa: CASSGEVTEAFF; CDR3nt: TGTGCCAGCAGTGGAGAGGTCACTGAAGCTTTCTTT
j_gene: TRBJ1-3; v_gene: TRBV11-2; d_gene: NA; abundance: NA; CDR3aa: CASSQTGVSGNTIYF; CDR3nt: TGTGCCAGCAGCCAAACGGGGGTCTCTGGAAACACCATATATTTT
j_gene: TRBJ1-4; v_gene: TRBV9; d_gene: NA; abundance: once; CDR3aa: CASSGGHPNEKLFF; CDR3nt: TGTGCCAGCAGCGGCGGACACCCTAATGAAAAACTGTTTTTT
j_gene: TRBJ2-1; v_gene: TRBV9; d_gene: NA; abundance: once; CDR3aa: CASSVANSYGSYNEQFF; CDR3nt: TGTGCCAGCAGCGTAGCAAATTCCTACGGCAGTTACAATGAGCAGTTCTTC
j_gene: TRBJ1-5; v_gene: TRBV6-5; d_gene: NA; abundance: NA; CDR3aa: CASSSRPAQPQHF; CDR3nt: TGTGCCAGCAGTTCCCGGCCGGCTCAGCCCCAGCATTTT
j_gene: TRBJ2-7; v_gene: TRBV28; d_gene: NA; abundance: NA; CDR3aa: CASSSLIRFEQYF; CDR3nt: TGTGCCAGCAGTTCCTTAATTAGGTTCGAGCAGTACTTC
j_gene: TRBJ2-3; v_gene: TRBV7-2; d_gene: TRBD1; abundance: NA; CDR3aa: CASSLGGTGTTDTQYF; CDR3nt: TGTGCCAGCAGCTTAGGGGGGACAGGGACCACAGATACGCAGTATTTT
j_gene: TRBJ2-1; v_gene: TRBV6-5; d_gene: NA; abundance: NA; CDR3aa: CASKGVGESEQFF; CDR3nt: TGTGCCAGCAAAGGGGTAGGGGAAAGTGAGCAGTTCTTC
j_gene: TRBJ1-2; v_gene: TRBV5-5; d_gene: NA; abundance: once; CDR3aa: CASSSTASNYGYTF; CDR3nt: TGTGCCAGCAGCTCGACAGCTTCTAACTATGGCTACACCTTC
j_gene: TRBJ2-5; v_gene: TRBV28; d_gene: TRBD1; abundance: NA; CDR3aa: CASTDRTGTGGGKTQYF; CDR3nt: TGTGCCAGCACCGACCGAACCGGGACAGGGGGGGGAAAGACCCAGTACTTC